This TCR beta chain was recovered during a study of blood T cell repertoires in COVID-19. Study-level background: The samples span acute and convalescent COVID-19 from the United States, Italy and Spain. The cDNA or gDNA used as material had been derived from T cells, B-cell-depleted T cells, or PBMCs.

Authors' data handling: From reference gene primer amplification, estimates of nucleated cell counts were derived. Assay used: immunoSEQ multiplex PCR; TCRdb lists only in-frame clones, some missing. That table gives V, J and clone size, and the DNA gave D and trimming. The sample has 180,000 or so clones; 86% are singletons. The CDR3 length is 13 residues. Germline lookup yields CDR1 MDHEN and CDR2 SYDVKM. The ends lost 5 bases at V and 8 bases at J; junction bases unmatched: 8. This TCR was sampled from a man in his 60s with acute or convalescent COVID-19. The chain uses TRBV28 and TRBJ1-2, with 7 bases identical to TRBD1. Sequenced sample: peripheral blood. The CDR3 spells CASSVIDRDGYTF. CDR3 in DNA: TGTGCCAGCAGTGTCATCGACAGGGACGGCTACACCTTC.